This TCR beta chain is from a study of cytomegalovirus exposure and HLA in healthy donors. Study-level points and caveats: Per a later analysis, 15,000 to 20,000 TCR beta sequences showed association with HLA alleles at 0.05 false discovery rate.

The PCR contained 60 Vbeta and 13 Jbeta primers. Assay used: immunoSEQ multiplex PCR; TCRdb lists only in-frame clones, some missing. Here the sample spans some 190,000 clones, less than 90% being singletons. Turning to this clone: Its cognate antigen is unknown.

Sequences were obtained from PBMCs. The TCR sequence derives from a girl aged 10 to 17 in good health and CMV-seropositive.

This CDR3 is CASSRHRNQPQHF. The CDR3 coding sequence is TGTGCCAGCAGTCGACATAGGAATCAGCCCCAGCATTTT. The genes are TRBV6-4 and TRBJ1-5; D is unresolved. The V end was cut by 5 bases, the J end by 4 bases, with 9 bases between. CDR3 length: 13 residues. CDR1 MRHNA and CDR2 SNTAGT come from the germline V gene.